The source of this T cell receptor (beta chain) is a study of cytomegalovirus exposure and HLA in healthy donors. Looking at the study overall: Earlier, 150 million to 200 million T cells were analyzed, and 117 million unique TCR beta sequences were found among them. Study-level findings and limits: HLA alleles were associated with around 17,000 TCR beta sequences in a later analysis at 0.05 false discovery rate. Researchers catalogued 150 or so TCR beta chains as cytomegalovirus-associated. A later analysis linked a missense DCLRE1C variant to TCR beta V- and J-gene trimming.

The primer mix had 60 Vbeta and 13 Jbeta primers. TCRdb's copy holds only in-frame clones and misses some; the assay was immunoSEQ multiplex PCR. Of over 100,000 clones listed, roughly 78% are singletons. The germline V gene has CDR1 MNHNS and CDR2 SASEGT. The germline V and J ends were trimmed by 6 bases and 2 bases, with 11 bases remaining between them. The CDR3 extends over 13 amino acids. As regards this clone: Antigen unknown.

Material for sequencing was PBMCs. This chain joins TRBV6-1 and TRBJ2-7, with unresolved D. This clonotype was obtained from a woman younger than 45 in good health and CMV-seropositive. The CDR3 is CASRAGSTYEQYF. The DNA for the CDR3 is TGTGCCAGCAGAGCAGGCTCAACCTACGAGCAGTACTTC.